The present TCR beta chain was sequenced within a study of blood T cell repertoires in COVID-19. Study background: PBMCs, B-cell-depleted T cells, or T cells were the source of the cDNA or gDNA that made up the material.

The V gene end was trimmed by 6 bases and the J gene end by 6 bases; junction bases not matched to a gene: 10. The CDR3 contains 17 residues. Germline V gene lookup returns CDR1 SGHNT and CDR2 YYREEE (reference sequence). The table came from immunoSEQ multiplex PCR; TCRdb's copy has only in-frame clones and leaves some out. The sample has about 130,000 clones, roughly three quarters seen once. V gene TRBV5-4 combines with J gene TRBJ2-3; 16 positions match TRBD2. The receptor was isolated from a man aged 40-49 years with active or convalescent COVID-19. Sequencing was performed on peripheral blood. CDR3 loop: CASMPGLAGGPWDTQYF. Written as DNA, the CDR3 is TGTGCCAGCATGCCGGGACTAGCGGGGGGGCCCTGGGATACGCAGTATTTT. The full variable domain, completed using reference TRBV5-4 and TRBJ2-3, is ETGVTQSPTHLIKTRGQQVTLRCSSQSGHNTVSWYQQALGQGPQFIFQYYREEENGRGNFPPRFSGLQFPNYSSELNVNALELDDSALYLCASMPGLAGGPWDTQYFGPGTRLTVL.